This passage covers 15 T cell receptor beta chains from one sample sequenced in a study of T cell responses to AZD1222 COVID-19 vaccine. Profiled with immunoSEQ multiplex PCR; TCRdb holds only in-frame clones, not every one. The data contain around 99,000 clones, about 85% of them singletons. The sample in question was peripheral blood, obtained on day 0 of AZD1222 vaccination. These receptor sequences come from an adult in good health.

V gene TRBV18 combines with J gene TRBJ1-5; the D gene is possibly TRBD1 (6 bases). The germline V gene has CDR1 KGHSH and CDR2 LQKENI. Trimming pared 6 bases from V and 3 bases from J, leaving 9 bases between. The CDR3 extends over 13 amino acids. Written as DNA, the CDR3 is TGTGCCAGCTCCGGACAGTTCAATCAGCCCCAGCATTTT. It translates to CASSGQFNQPQHF.

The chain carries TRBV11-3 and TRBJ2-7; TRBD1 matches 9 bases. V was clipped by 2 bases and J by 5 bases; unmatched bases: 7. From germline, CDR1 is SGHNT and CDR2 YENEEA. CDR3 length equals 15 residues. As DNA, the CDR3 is TGTGCCAGCAGCTTAAACAGGGGGCTTTCCCACGAGCAGTACTTC. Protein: CASSLNRGLSHEQYF.

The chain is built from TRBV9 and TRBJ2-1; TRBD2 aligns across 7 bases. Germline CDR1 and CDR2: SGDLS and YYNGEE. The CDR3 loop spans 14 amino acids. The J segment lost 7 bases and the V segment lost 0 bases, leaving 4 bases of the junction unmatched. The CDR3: CASSVGGRGNEQFF. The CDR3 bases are TGTGCCAGCAGCGTAGGCGGGAGAGGGAATGAGCAGTTCTTC. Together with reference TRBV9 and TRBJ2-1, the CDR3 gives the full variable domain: DSGVTQTPKHLITATGQRVTLRCSPRSGDLSVYWYQQSLDQGLQFLIQYYNGEERAKGNILERFSAQQFPDLHSELNLSSLELGDSALYFCASSVGGRGNEQFFGPGTRLTVL.

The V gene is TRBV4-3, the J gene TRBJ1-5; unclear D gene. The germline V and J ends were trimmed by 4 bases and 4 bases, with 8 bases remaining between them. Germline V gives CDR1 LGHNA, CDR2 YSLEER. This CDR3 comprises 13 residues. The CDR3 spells CASSLTQNQPQHF. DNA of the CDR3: TGCGCCAGCAGCCTTACCCAGAATCAGCCCCAGCATTTT.

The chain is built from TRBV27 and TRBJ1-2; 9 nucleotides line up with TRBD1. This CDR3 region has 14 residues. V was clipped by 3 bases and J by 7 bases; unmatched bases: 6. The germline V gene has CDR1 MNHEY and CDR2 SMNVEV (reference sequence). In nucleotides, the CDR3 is TGTGCCAGCAGTTTCCTAGGACAGGGGTTTGGCTACACCTTC. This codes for CASSFLGQGFGYTF.

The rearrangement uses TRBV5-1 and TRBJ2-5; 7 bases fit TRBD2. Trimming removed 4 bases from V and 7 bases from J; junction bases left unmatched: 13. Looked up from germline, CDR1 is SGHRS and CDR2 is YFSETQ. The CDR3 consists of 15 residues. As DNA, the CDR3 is TGCGCCAGCAGCGCAGAGCGGGGAGGGGCTGGGACCCAGTACTTC. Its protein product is CASSAERGGAGTQYF.

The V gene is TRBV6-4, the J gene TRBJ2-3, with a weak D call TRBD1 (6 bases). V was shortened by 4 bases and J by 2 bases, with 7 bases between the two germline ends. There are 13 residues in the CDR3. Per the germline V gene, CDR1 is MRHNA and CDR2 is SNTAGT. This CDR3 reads CASSAGATDTQYF. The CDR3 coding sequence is TGTGCCAGCAGTGCAGGGGCCACAGATACGCAGTATTTT.

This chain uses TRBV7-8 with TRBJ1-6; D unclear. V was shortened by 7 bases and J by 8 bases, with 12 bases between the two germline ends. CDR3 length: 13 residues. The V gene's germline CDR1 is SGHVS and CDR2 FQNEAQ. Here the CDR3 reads CASISALDSPLHF. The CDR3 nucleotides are TGTGCCAGCATTTCAGCCCTTGATTCACCCCTCCACTTT.

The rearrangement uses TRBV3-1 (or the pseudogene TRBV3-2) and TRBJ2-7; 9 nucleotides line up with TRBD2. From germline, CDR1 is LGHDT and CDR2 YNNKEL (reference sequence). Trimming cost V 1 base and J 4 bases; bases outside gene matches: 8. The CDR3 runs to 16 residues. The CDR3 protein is CASSQVNSGRGYEQYF. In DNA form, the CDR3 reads TGTGCCAGCAGCCAAGTTAATAGCGGGAGAGGGTACGAGCAGTACTTC.

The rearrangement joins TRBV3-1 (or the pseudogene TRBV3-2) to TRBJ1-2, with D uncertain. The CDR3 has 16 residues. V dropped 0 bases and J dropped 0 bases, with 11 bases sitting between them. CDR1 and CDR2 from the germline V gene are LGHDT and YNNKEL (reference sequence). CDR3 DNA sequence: TGTGCCAGCAGCCAAGATTTCCTACTATCTAACTATGGCTACACCTTC. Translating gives CASSQDFLLSNYGYTF.

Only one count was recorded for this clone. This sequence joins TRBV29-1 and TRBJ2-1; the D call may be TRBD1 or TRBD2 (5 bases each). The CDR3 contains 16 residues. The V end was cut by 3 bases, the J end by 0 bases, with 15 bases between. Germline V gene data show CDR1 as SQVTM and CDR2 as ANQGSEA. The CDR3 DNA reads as TGCAGCGTTGACCTTGGGACGGCGAGCTCCTACAATGAGCAGTTCTTC. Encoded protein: CSVDLGTASSYNEQFF.

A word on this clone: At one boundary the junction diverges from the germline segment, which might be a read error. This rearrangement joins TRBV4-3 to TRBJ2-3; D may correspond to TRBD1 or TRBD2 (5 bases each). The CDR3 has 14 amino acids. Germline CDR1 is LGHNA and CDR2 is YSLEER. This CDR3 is CANSREPNTDTQYF. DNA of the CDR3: TGCGCCAACAGCAGGGAGCCAAACACAGATACGCAGTATTTT.

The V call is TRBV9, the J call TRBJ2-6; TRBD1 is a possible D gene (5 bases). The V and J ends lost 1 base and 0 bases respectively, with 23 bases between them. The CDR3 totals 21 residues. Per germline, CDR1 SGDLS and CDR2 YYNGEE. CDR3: CASSVKSWQGFDFSGANVLTF. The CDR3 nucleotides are TGTGCCAGCAGCGTAAAGTCCTGGCAGGGTTTTGATTTCTCTGGGGCCAACGTCCTGACTTTC.

The CDR3 coding sequence is TGTGCCAGCAGCCCCCAAGAGCCAGAAGCCAAAAACATTCAGTACTTC. Amino acid sequence: CASSPQEPEAKNIQYF. J is TRBJ2-4 and V is TRBV7-9; D remains unclear. The germline CDR1 and CDR2 sequences are SEHNR and FQNEAQ (reference sequence). Trimming took 5 bases from V and 0 from J, leaving 14 bases between them. This CDR3 comprises 16 residues.

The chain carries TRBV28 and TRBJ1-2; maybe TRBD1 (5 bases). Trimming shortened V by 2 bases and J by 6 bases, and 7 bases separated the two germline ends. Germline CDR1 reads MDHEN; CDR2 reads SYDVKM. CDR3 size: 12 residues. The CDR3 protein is CASSLGGDGYTF. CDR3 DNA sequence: TGTGCCAGCAGTTTAGGAGGGGATGGCTACACCTTC.